One and the same sample provided the 19 T cell receptor beta chains below, sequenced in a study of blood T cells in healthy people across ages. Primed by a sample-barcoded 5' primer and a J-beta primer mix, a second PCR proceeded for 7 to 11 cycles. TCRdb re-derived calls from the 5' RACE reads in MiXCR, one entry per CDR3 protein. This table has 630,000 or so distinct CDR3 sequences, about 30% appearing once. The source material was blood. These receptors were taken from an elderly woman in good health.

This clonotype was counted ten times or more. This sequence joins TRBV30 and TRBJ1-5; D gene unclear. Looked up from germline, CDR1 is GTSNPN and CDR2 is SVGIG (reference sequence). The CDR3 is 13 amino acids. The V and J ends lost 1 base and 3 bases respectively, with 7 bases between them. As DNA, the CDR3 is TGTGCCTGGAGTGGGCAGTACAATCAGCCCCAGCATTTT. This sequence encodes CAWSGQYNQPQHF. The whole variable domain, remainder taken from reference TRBV30 and TRBJ1-5, is SQTIHQWPATLVQPVGSPLSLECTVEGTSNPNLYWYRQAAGRGLQLLFYSVGIGQISSEVPQNLSASRPQDRQFILSSKKLLLSDSGFYLCAWSGQYNQPQHFGDGTRLSIL.

About this clonotype: This may arise from a read error, as a much more abundant clone is one base away. The gene calls are TRBV7-2 and TRBJ2-1, with 7 positions matching TRBD2. The DNA end is more similar to TRBJ2-7, so the J call may be wrong. This CDR3 comprises 15 residues. CDR1 and CDR2 (germline): SGHTA, FQGNSA. CDR3 in DNA: TGTGCCAGCAGCCGACTAGCCCCCTCCTACAATGAGCAGTACTTC. It encodes CASSRLAPSYNEQYF.

This clonotype was recorded a few times. A clone one base away is much larger, so this may be a read error. The chain has TRBV18 and TRBJ2-1; D might be TRBD1 (6 bases). This CDR3 has 14 amino acids. Germline-derived CDR1 and CDR2 are KGHSH and LQKENI. The V gene lost 1 base and the J gene lost 10 bases, with 14 bases spanning the gap. Written as DNA, the CDR3 is TGTGCCAGCTCACCACGTGGGACATTCTGGGAGCAGTTCTTC. This codes for CASSPRGTFWEQFF.

V is TRBV5-1 and J is TRBJ2-7; D is unclear. Trimming left V 3 bases short and J 2 bases short, with 12 bases between. Germline CDR1 is SGHRS and CDR2 is YFSETQ. The length of the CDR3 is 14 residues. In DNA, the CDR3 is TGCGCCAGCAGCTACGAAACCAGCACCTACGAGCAGTACTTC. Residues: CASSYETSTYEQYF.

This clonotype was observed at least ten times. The chain links TRBV6-6 to TRBJ1-4; D is uncertain. In germline, CDR1 is MNHNY, CDR2 SVGAGI (reference sequence). The germline V and J ends were trimmed by 0 bases and 0 bases, with 5 bases remaining between them. This CDR3 contains 15 residues. DNA of the CDR3: TGTGCCAGCAGTTACTCGTCCGCAACTAATGAAAAACTGTTTTTT. This gives the protein CASSYSSATNEKLFF.

This clonotype was observed many times. The rearrangement joins TRBV6-5 to TRBJ1-2; D remains unclear. The CDR3 has 13 residues. The germline V and J ends were trimmed by 6 bases and 4 bases, with 12 bases remaining between them. Germline V CDR1 and CDR2: MNHEY, SVGAGI. CDR3 bases: TGTGCCAGCAGCTACGGGCCCCGCTATGGCTACACCTTC. Its protein product is CASSYGPRYGYTF.

This clonotype has ten or more counts. The V gene is TRBV3-1, the J gene TRBJ2-5; no reliable D call. V lost 0 bases and J lost 8, with 7 bases in between. The CDR3 sequence is 12 residues long. The V gene's germline CDR1 is LGHDT and CDR2 YNNKEL (reference sequence). CDR3 region: CASSQDMVTQYF. The CDR3 region has the DNA TGTGCCAGCAGCCAAGATATGGTTACCCAGTACTTC.

The sample holds a few counts of this clonotype. The chain has TRBV28 and TRBJ1-2, with D possibly being TRBD1 (6 bases). There are 11 residues in the CDR3. Germline loops: CDR1 MDHEN, CDR2 SYDVKM. Trimming left V 11 bases short and J 3 bases short, with 10 bases between. CDR3 in amino acids: CAGGGHYGYTF. In nucleotides, the CDR3 is TGTGCCGGGGGGGGGCACTATGGCTACACCTTC.

This clonotype was observed a few times. The chain carries TRBV30 and TRBJ2-6; TRBD1 might be the D (6 bases). The V gene lost 0 bases and the J gene lost 2 bases, with 11 bases spanning the gap. CDR1 and CDR2 from the germline V gene are GTSNPN and SVGIG (reference sequence). The CDR3 extends over 16 amino acids. Here the CDR3 DNA reads TGTGCCTGGAGTGTACAGGGAGACGCTGGGGCCAACGTCCTGACTTTC. Protein product: CAWSVQGDAGANVLTF.

On this clonotype: This may be a read error: a much more frequent sequence differs by one nucleotide. The CDR3 sequence is CACSRGAADTQYF. Written as DNA, the CDR3 is TGTGCCTGCAGCCGCGGGGCCGCGGATACGCAGTATTTT. The V gene is TRBV7-2, the J gene TRBJ2-3, with TRBD2 as a possible D gene (6 bases). The CDR3 is made up of 13 amino acids. The V gene's germline CDR1 is SGHTA and CDR2 FQGNSA.

The chain is built from TRBV25-1 and TRBJ1-2, with no clear D. V was cut by 2 bases and J by 6 bases, with 10 bases left in between. The CDR3 is made up of 13 amino acids. Germline V lookup: CDR1 MGHDK, CDR2 SYGVNS. The CDR3 DNA follows: TGTGCCAGCAGTGAAAGGATCGTCGATGGCTACACCTTC. Translating gives CASSERIVDGYTF.

This clonotype was recorded many times. J is TRBJ2-5 and V is TRBV5-1; 7 positions agree with TRBD1. The CDR3 runs 16 residues. Germline V gives CDR1 SGHRS, CDR2 YFSETQ. V trimming: 4 bases; J trimming: 0 bases; junction bases outside the gene matches: 9. CDR3 in amino acids: CASSRTGRTYQETQYF. The CDR3 nucleotides are TGCGCCAGCAGCCGGACAGGTCGTACTTACCAAGAGACCCAGTACTTC.

This clonotype has only a few counts. The rearrangement links TRBV27 to TRBJ1-6; D not certain. Germline CDR1 reads MNHEY; CDR2 reads SMNVEV (reference sequence). This CDR3 is built from 15 residues. The ends were cut back, 3 bases at V and 4 bases at J, with 10 bases in the middle. The CDR3 DNA sequence: TGTGCCAGCAGTTTTAACAGTCTTTATAATTCACCCCTCCACTTT. It translates to CASSFNSLYNSPLHF.

In the case of this clonotype: One junction end disagrees with the germline gene, perhaps due to a read error. The chain is built from TRBV15 and TRBJ2-1; 12 bases match TRBD2. Germline loops: CDR1 LNHNV, CDR2 YYDKDF (reference sequence). The CDR3 is 18 residues long. The CDR3: CASSLGRLAGASYNEQFF. CDR3 in DNA: TGTGCCAGCAGCTTAGGTAGACTAGCGGGAGCATCGTACAATGAGCAGTTCTTC.

This clonotype was counted only a few times. The chain has TRBV7-2 and TRBJ2-5; 9 bases agree with TRBD2. The CDR3 extends over 16 amino acids. CDR1 and CDR2 (germline): SGHTA, FQGNSA. The trim removed 1 base at V and 3 bases at J, leaving 6 bases unmatched. The CDR3 DNA follows: TGTGCCAGCAGCTTAGTTCTAGCGGGGCCCGAAGAGACCCAGTACTTC. It translates to CASSLVLAGPEETQYF.

This clonotype was detected ten times or more. V and J are TRBV10-3 and TRBJ2-7, with D possibly being TRBD1 or TRBD2 (6 bases each). The CDR3 is 14 amino acids. Trimming left V 4 bases short and J 0 bases short, with 10 bases between. Germline V gene lookup returns CDR1 ENHRY and CDR2 SYGVKD. CDR3 nucleotide sequence: TGTGCCATCAGTGCTGGGGGGCTCTCCTACGAGCAGTACTTC. Encoded protein: CAISAGGLSYEQYF.

This clonotype showed up many times. A junction end diverges from the germline sequence, so it may reflect a read error. The chain joins TRBV5-1 to TRBJ2-5; no clear D gene. The CDR3 is 13 amino acids. Germline V gene sequence: CDR1 SGHRS, CDR2 YFSETQ. DNA for the CDR3: TGTGCCAGCAGCTTACAAGGTCGGGAGACCCAGTACTTC. Its translation: CASSLQGRETQYF.

A few counts support this clonotype. The gene calls are TRBV19 and TRBJ1-1; no clear D gene. Trimming removed 6 bases at V and 7 bases at J, with 15 bases between. Per germline, CDR1 LNHDA and CDR2 SQIVND (reference sequence). The CDR3 loop spans 13 amino acids. The CDR3 sequence is CASRKRTVVEAFF. DNA for the CDR3: TGTGCCAGTAGAAAAAGGACGGTGGTTGAAGCTTTCTTT.

This clonotype was counted a few times. This chain links TRBV5-1 with TRBJ1-1, with 9 bases lining up with TRBD1. The trim removed 1 base at V and 0 bases at J, leaving 4 bases unmatched. This CDR3 has 16 amino acids. Germline V gives CDR1 SGHRS, CDR2 YFSETQ. The CDR3 loop is CASSLTTGGLNTEAFF. Written as DNA, the CDR3 is TGCGCCAGCAGCTTGACCACAGGGGGCCTGAACACTGAAGCTTTCTTT.